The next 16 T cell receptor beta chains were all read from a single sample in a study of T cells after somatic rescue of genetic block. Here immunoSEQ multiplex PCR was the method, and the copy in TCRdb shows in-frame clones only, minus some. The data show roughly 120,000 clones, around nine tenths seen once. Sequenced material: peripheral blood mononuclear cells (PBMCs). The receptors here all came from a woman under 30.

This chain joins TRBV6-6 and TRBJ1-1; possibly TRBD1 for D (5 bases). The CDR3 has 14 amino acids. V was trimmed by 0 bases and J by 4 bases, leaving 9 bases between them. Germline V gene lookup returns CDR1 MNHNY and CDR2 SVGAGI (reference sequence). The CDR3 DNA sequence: TGTGCCAGCAGTTACTCGGCCAGGGTCACTGAAGCTTTCTTT. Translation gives CASSYSARVTEAFF.

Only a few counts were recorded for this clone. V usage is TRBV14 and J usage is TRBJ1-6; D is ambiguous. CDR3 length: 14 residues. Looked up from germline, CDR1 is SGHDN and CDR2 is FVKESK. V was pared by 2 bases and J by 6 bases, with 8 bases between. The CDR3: CASSQTGFNSPLHF. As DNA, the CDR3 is TGTGCCAGCAGCCAAACGGGGTTTAATTCACCCCTCCACTTT.

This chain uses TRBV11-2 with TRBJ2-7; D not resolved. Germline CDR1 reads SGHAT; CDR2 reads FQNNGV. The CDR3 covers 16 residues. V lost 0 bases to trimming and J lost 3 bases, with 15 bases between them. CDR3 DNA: TGTGCCAGCAGCTTAGATCGGGTTTCCCCTCACTACGAGCAGTACTTC. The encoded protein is CASSLDRVSPHYEQYF.

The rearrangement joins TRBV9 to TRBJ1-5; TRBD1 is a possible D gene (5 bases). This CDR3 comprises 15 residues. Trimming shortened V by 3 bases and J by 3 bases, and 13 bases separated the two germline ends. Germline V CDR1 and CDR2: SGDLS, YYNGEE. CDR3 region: CASSAGSTDNQPQHF. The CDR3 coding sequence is TGTGCCAGCAGCGCGGGATCGACAGACAATCAGCCCCAGCATTTT.

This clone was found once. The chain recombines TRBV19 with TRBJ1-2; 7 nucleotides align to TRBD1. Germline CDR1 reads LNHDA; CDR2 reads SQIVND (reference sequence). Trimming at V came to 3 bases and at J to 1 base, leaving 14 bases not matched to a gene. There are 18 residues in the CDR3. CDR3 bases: TGTGCCAGTAGTATCTTCCGGGACAGCCAGAAGATTAACTATGGCTACACCTTC. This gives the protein CASSIFRDSQKINYGYTF.

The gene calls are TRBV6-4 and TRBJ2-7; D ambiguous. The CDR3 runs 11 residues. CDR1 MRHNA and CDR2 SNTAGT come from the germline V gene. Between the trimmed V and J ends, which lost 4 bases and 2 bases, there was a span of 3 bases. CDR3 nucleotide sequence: TGTGCCAGCAGTGCCCCCTACGAGCAGTACTTC. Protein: CASSAPYEQYF.

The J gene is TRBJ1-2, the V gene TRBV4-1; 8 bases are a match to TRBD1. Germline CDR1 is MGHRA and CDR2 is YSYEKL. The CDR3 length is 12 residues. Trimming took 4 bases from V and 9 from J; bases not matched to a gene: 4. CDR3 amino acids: CASSPNRGSYTF. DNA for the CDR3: TGCGCCAGCAGCCCGAACAGGGGGAGCTACACCTTC.

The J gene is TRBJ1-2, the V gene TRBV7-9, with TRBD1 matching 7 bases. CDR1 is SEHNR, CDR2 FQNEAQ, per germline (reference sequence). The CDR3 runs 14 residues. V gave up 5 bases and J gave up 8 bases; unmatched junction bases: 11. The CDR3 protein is CASSLRTGQTGYTF. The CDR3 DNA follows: TGTGCCAGCAGCCTAAGGACAGGCCAAACAGGCTACACCTTC. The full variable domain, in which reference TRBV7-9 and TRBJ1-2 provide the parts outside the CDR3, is DTGVSQNPRHKITKRGQNVTFRCDPISEHNRLYWYRQTLGQGPEFLTYFQNEAQLEKSRLLSDRFSAERPKGSFSTLEIQRTEQGDSAMYLCASSLRTGQTGYTFGSGTRLTVV.

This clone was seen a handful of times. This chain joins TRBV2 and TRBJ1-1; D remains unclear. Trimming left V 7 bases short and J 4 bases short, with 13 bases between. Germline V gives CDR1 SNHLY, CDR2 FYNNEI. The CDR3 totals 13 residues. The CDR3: CASNPSPGTEAFF. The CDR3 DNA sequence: TGTGCCAGCAATCCATCCCCCGGCACTGAAGCTTTCTTT.

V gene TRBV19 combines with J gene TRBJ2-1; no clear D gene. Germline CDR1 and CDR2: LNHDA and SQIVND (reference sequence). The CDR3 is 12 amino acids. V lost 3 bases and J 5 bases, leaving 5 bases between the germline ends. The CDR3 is CASSIGDNEQFF. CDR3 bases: TGTGCCAGTAGTATCGGAGACAATGAGCAGTTCTTC.

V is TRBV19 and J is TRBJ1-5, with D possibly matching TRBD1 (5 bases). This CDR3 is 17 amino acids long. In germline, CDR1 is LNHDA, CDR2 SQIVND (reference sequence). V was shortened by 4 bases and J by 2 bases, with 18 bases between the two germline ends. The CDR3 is CASSTLGRAIGNQPQHF. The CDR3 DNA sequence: TGTGCCAGTAGTACCCTGGGGCGGGCGATAGGCAATCAGCCCCAGCATTTT. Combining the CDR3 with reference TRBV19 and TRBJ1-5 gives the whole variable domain DGGITQSPKYLFRKEGQNVTLSCEQNLNHDAMYWYRQDPGQGLRLIYYSQIVNDFQKGDIAEGYSVSREKKESFPLTVTSAQKNPTAFYLCASSTLGRAIGNQPQHFGDGTRLSIL.

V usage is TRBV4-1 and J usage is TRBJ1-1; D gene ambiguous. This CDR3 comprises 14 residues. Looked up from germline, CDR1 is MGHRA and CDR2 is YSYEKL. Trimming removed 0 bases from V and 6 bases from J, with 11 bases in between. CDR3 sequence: CASSQDDEVSEAFF. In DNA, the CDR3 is TGCGCCAGCAGCCAAGATGACGAAGTTTCTGAAGCTTTCTTT.

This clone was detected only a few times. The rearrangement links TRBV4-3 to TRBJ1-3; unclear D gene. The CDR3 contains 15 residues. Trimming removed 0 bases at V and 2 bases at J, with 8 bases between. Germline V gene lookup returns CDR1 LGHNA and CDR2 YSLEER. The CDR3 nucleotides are TGCGCCAGCAGCCAAGACAACATTCCTGGAAACACCATATATTTT. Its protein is CASSQDNIPGNTIYF.

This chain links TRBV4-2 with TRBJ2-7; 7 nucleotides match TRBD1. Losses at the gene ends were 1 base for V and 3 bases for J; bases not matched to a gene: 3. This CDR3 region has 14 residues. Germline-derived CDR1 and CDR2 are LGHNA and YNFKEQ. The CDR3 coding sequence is TGTGCCAGCAGCCAAGCAGGGGGTGACTACGAGCAGTACTTC. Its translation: CASSQAGGDYEQYF.

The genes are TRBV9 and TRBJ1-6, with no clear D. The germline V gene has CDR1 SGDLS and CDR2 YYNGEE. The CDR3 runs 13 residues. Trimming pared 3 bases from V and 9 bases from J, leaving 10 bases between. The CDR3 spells CASSDRTGSPLHF. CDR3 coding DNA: TGTGCCAGCAGCGACAGAACGGGTTCACCCCTCCACTTT.

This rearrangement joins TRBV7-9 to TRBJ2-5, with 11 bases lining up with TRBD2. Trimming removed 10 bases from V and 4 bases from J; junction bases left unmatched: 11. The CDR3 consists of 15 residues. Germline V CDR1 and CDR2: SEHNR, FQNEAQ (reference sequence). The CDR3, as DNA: TGTGCCACCACTGGGGGACTAGCGGACTTAGAGACCCAGTACTTC. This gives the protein CATTGGLADLETQYF.